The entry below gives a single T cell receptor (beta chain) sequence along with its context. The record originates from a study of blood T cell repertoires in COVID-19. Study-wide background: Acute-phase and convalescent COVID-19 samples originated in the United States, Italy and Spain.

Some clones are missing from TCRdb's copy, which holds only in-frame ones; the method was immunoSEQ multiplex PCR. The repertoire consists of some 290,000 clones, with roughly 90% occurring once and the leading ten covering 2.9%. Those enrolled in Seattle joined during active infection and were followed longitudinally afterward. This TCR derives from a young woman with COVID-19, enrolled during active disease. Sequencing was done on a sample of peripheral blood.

The CDR3 DNA follows: TGTGCCAGCAGCGAGGGGCTAGCGGGAGACGATGAGCAGTTCTTC. Its translation: CASSEGLAGDDEQFF. The chain uses TRBV6-5 and TRBJ2-1; 10 nucleotides line up with TRBD2. CDR3 length equals 15 residues. Trimming removed 6 bases from V and 8 bases from J; junction bases left unmatched: 10. Germline CDR1 is MNHEY and CDR2 is SVGAGI.